This TCR beta chain was recovered during a study of blood T cell repertoires in COVID-19. Sequencing used immunoSEQ multiplex PCR; TCRdb keeps in-frame clones, though not all of them. The sample lists about 23,000 clones, around 94% seen once, with 4% in the top ten. Germline assignment: CDR1 MNHEY and CDR2 SMNVEV (reference sequence). The CDR3 totals 15 residues. Germline trimming cut 2 bases from V and 0 bases from J; bases unmatched to any gene: 4. This TCR came from a woman between 45 and 60 years old with active COVID-19. The chain is built from TRBV27 and TRBJ2-7, with 7 positions matching TRBD1. Material: peripheral blood. The CDR3 DNA reads TGTGCCAGCAGTTTAGGGGCAGGGGGCTCCTACGAGCAGTACTTC. This encodes CASSLGAGGSYEQYF.